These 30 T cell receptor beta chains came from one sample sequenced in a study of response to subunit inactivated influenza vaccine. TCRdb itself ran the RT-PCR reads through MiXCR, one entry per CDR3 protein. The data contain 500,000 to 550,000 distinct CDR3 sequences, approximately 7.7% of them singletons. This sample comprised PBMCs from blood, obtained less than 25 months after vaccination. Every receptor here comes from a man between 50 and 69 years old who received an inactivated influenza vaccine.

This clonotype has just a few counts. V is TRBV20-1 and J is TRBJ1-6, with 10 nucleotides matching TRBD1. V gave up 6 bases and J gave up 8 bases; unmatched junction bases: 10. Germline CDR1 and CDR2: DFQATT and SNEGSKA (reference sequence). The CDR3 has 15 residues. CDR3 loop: CSAPGTGVSYSPLHF. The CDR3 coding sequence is TGCAGTGCCCCCGGGACAGGGGTCTCATATTCACCCCTCCACTTT.

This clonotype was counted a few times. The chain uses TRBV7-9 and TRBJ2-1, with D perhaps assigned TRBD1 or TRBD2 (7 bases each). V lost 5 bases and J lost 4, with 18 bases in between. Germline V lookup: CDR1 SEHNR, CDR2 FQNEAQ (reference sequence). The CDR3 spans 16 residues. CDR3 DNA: TGTGCCAGCAGCCGCGGGGAGGGACAGCCTTACAATGAGCAGTTCTTC. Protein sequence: CASSRGEGQPYNEQFF.

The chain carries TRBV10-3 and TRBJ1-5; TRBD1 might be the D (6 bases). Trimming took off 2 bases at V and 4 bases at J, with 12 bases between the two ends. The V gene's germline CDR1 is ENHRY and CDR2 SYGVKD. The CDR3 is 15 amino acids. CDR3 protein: CAISETDRANQPQHF. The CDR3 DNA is TGTGCCATCAGTGAGACGGACAGAGCAAATCAGCCCCAGCATTTT.

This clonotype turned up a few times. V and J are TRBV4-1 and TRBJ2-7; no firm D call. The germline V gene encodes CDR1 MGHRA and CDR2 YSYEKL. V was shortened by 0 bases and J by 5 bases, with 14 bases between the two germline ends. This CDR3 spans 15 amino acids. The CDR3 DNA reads TGCGCCAGCAGCCAAGAGGGCAGTGTTTCAAACGAGCAGTACTTC. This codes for CASSQEGSVSNEQYF.

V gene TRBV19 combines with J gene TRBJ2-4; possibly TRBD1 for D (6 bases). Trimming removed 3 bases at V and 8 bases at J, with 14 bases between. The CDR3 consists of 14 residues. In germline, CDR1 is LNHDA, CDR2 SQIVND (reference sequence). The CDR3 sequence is CASSISGERDIQYF. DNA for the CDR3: TGTGCCAGTAGTATTTCAGGGGAACGCGACATTCAGTACTTC.

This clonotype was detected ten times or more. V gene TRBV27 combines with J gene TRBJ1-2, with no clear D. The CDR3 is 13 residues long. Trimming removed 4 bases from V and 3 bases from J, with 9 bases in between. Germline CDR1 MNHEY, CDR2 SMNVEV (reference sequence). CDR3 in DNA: TGTGCCAGCAGTTCTGAGGCATACTATGGCTACACCTTC. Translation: CASSSEAYYGYTF.

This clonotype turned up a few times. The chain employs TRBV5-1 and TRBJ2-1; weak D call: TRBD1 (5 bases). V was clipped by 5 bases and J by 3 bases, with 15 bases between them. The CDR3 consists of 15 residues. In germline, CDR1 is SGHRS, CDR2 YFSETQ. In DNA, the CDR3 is TGCGCCAGCAGTTCCGGCGCAGGGCTCTACAATGAGCAGTTCTTC. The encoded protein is CASSSGAGLYNEQFF.

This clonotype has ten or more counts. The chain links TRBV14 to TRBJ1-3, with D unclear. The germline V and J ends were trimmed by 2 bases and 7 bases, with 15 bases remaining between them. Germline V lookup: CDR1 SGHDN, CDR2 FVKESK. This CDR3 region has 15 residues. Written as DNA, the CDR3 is TGTGCCAGCAGCCAACTCACGCTCCTGGGGAACACCATATATTTT. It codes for CASSQLTLLGNTIYF.

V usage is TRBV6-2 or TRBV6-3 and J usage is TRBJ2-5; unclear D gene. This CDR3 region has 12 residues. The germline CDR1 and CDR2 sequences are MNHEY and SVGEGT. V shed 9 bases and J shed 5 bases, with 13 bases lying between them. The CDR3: CASSQSAETQYF. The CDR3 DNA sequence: TGTGCCAGTTCCCAATCGGCGGAGACCCAGTACTTC.

The CDR3 reads CASSKAGVDPKCTYEQYF. The CDR3 DNA sequence: TGTGCCAGCAGCAAAGCGGGCGTGGACCCTAAATGTACCTACGAGCAGTACTTC. The chain combines TRBV21-1 with TRBJ2-7. TRBV21-1 is tagged as a pseudogene. The CDR3 has 18 residues.

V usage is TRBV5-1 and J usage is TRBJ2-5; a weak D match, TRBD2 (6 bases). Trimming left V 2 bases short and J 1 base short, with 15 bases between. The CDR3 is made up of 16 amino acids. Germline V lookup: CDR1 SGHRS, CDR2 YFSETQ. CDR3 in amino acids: CASSLGGRTGQETQYF. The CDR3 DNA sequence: TGCGCCAGCAGCTTAGGAGGGAGGACCGGCCAAGAGACCCAGTACTTC.

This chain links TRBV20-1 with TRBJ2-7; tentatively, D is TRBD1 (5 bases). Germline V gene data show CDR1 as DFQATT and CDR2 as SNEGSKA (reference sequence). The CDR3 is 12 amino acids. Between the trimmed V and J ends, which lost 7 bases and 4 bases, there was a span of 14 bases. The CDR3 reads CSVPGPGYEQYF. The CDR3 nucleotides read TGCAGTGTCCCAGGGCCGGGTTACGAGCAGTACTTC.

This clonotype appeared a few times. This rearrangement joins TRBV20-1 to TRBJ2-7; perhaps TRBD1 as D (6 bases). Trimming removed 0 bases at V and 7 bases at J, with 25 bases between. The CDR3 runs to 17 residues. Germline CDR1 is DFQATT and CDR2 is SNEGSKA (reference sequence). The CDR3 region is CSARDPPSPTGLREQYF. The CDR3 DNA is TGCAGTGCTAGAGATCCCCCCAGCCCAACAGGGCTTAGAGAGCAGTACTTC.

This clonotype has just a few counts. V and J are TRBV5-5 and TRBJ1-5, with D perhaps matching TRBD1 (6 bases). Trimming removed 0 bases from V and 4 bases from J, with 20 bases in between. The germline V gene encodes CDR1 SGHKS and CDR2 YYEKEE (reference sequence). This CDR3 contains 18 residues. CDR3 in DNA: TGTGCCAGCAGCTTGGAGTTGGGGACACTTCTTAGAAATCAGCCCCAGCATTTT. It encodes CASSLELGTLLRNQPQHF.

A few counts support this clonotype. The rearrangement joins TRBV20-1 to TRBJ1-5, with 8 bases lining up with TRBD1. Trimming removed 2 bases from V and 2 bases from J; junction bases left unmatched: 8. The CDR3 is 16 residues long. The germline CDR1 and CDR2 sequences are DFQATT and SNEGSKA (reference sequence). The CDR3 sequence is CSARTRGLFGNQPQHF. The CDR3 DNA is TGCAGTGCTAGAACCAGGGGGCTTTTTGGCAATCAGCCCCAGCATTTT.

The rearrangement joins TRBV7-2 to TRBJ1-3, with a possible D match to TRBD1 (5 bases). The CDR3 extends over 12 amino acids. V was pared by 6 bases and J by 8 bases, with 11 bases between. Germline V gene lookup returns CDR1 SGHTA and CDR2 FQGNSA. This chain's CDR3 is CASRGEGHTIYF. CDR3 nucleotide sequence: TGTGCCAGCAGAGGGGAGGGACACACCATATATTTT.

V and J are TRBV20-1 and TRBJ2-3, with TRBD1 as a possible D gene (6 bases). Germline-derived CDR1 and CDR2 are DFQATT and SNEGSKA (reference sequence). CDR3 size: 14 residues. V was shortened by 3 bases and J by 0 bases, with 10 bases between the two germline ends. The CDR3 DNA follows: TGCAGTGCTAGGGACCAGGGGAGCACAGATACGCAGTATTTT. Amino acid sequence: CSARDQGSTDTQYF.

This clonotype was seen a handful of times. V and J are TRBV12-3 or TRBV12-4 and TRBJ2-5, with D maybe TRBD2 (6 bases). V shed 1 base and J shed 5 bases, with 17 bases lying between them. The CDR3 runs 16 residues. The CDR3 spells CASSLVSSALRETQYF. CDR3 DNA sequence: TGTGCCAGCAGTTTAGTTTCTAGCGCCCTCCGGGAGACCCAGTACTTC.

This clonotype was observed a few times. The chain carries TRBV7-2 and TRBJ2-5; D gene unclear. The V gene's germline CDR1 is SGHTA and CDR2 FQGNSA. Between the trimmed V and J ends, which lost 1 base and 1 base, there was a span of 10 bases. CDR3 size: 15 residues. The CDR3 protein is CASSLGYDFQETQYF. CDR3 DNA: TGTGCCAGCAGCTTAGGATACGACTTCCAAGAGACCCAGTACTTC.

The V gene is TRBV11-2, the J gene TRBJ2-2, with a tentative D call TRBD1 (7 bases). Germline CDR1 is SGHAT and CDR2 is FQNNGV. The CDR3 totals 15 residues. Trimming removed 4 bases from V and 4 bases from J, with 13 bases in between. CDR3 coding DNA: TGTGCCAGCAGCTCTCCCAGGGGGGCCACCGGGGAGCTGTTTTTT. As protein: CASSSPRGATGELFF.

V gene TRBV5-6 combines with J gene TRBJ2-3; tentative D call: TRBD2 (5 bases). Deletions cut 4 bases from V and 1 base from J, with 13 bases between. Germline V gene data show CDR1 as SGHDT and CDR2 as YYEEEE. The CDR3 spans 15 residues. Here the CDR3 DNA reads TGTGCCAGCAGCCCCGGGATTCGCCGCACAGATACGCAGTATTTT. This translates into CASSPGIRRTDTQYF.

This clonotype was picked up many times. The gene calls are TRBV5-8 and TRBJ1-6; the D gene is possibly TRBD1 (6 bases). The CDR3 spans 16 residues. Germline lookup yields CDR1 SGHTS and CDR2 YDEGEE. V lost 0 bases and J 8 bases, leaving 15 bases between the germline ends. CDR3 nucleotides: TGTGCCAGCAGCTTGGCCAGGACAGTAGGGTATTCACCCCTCCACTTT. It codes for CASSLARTVGYSPLHF. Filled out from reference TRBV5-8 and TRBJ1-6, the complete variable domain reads EAGVTQSPTHLIKTRGQQATLRCSPISGHTSVYWYQQALGLGLQFLLWYDEGEERNRGNFPPRFSGRQFPNYSSELNVNALELEDSALYLCASSLARTVGYSPLHFGNGTRLTVT.

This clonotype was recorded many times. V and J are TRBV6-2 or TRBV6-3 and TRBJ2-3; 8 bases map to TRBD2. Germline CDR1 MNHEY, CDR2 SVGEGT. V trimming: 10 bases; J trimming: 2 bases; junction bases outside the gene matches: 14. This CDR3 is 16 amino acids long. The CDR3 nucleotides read TGTGCCAATAGGGGAGCTAGCGGGCGATTCACAGATACGCAGTATTTT. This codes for CANRGASGRFTDTQYF.

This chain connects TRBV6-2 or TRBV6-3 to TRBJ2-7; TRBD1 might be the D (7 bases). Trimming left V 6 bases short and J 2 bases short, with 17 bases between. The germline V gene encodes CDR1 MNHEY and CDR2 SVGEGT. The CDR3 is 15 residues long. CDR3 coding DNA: TGTGCCAGCAGACGCGGGACAGATCCCCCCTACGAGCAGTACTTC. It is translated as CASRRGTDPPYEQYF.

Written as DNA, the CDR3 is TGTGCCAGCAGCTTAGGGTGGGCCCGCAATGAGCAGTTCTTC. Translation gives CASSLGWARNEQFF. The V call is TRBV7-9, the J call TRBJ2-1; no clear D gene. The CDR3 extends over 14 amino acids. CDR1 SEHNR and CDR2 FQNEAQ come from the germline V gene (reference sequence). Trimming stripped 1 base from V and 6 bases from J, with 10 bases between.

In nucleotides, the CDR3 is TGCGCCAGCAGCTTGAGTAGCCGCGAGACCCAGTACTTC. Protein sequence: CASSLSSRETQYF. This sequence joins TRBV5-1 and TRBJ2-5; D ambiguous. V lost 1 base and J lost 5, with 9 bases in between. CDR1 and CDR2 (germline): SGHRS, YFSETQ. This CDR3 region has 13 residues.

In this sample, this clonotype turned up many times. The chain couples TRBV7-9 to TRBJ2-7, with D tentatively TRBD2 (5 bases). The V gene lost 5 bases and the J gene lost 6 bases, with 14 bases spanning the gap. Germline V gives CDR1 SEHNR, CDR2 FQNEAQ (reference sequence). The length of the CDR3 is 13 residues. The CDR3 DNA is TGTGCCAGCAGCCTAACCGGGGAAGGCGAGCAGTACTTC. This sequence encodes CASSLTGEGEQYF.

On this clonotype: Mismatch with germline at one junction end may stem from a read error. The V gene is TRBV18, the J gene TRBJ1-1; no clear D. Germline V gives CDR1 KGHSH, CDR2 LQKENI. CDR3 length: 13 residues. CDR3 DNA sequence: TGTGCCAGCAAGGACGGGCGAAACACTGAAGATTTCTTT. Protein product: CASKDGRNTEDFF.

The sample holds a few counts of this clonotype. For the CDR3, the DNA is TGTGCCAGCAGCCAAGATCCGCGCGAGGAGACCCAGTACTTC. Translated: CASSQDPREETQYF. The chain uses TRBV4-2 and TRBJ2-5; D not certain. V was shortened by 0 bases and J by 5 bases, with 10 bases between the two germline ends. This CDR3 has 14 amino acids. CDR1 and CDR2 from the germline V gene are LGHNA and YNFKEQ.

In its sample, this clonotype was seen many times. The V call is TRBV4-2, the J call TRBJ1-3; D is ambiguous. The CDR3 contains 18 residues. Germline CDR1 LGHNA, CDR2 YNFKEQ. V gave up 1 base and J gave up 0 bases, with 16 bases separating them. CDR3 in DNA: TGTGCCAGCAGCCAAGTCTTTGGCAGGCGAGACTCTGGAAACACCATATATTTT. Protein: CASSQVFGRRDSGNTIYF.